This T cell receptor (beta chain) was recorded in a study of OX40 agonist ivuxolimab in advanced cancers. Per the germline V gene, CDR1 is SGHRS and CDR2 is YFSETQ. The CDR3 spans 16 residues. The V and J ends lost 1 base and 4 bases, in that order; junction bases with no gene match: 4. Produced via immunoSEQ multiplex PCR; TCRdb's table is partial and in-frame only. The sample includes some 80,000 clones, almost 95% of them seen just once. The V and J genes are TRBV5-1 and TRBJ2-3; 12 nucleotides align to TRBD2. The clonotype was recovered from an adult with an advanced solid tumor such as melanoma, head and neck, liver or kidney cancer. This specimen was CD4+ or CD8+ T cells sorted from blood, taken in a trial of the OX40 agonist ivuxolimab. CDR3 loop: CASSLNLAGGSDTQYF. Here the CDR3 DNA reads TGCGCCAGCAGCTTGAACCTAGCGGGAGGGTCAGATACGCAGTATTTT.